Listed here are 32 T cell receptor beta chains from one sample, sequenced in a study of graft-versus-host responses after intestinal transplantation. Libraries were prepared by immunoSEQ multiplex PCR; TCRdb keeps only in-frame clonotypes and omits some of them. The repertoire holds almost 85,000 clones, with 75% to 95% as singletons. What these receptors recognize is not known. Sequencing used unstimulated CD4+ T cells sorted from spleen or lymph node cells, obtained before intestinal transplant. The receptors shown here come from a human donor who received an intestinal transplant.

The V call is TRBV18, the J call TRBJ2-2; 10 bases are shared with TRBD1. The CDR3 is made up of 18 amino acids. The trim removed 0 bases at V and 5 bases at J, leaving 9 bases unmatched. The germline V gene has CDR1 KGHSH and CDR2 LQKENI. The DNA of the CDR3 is TGTGCCAGCTCACCACCGAGAGGAGACAGGGGGCAGACCGGGGAGCTGTTTTTT. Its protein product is CASSPPRGDRGQTGELFF.

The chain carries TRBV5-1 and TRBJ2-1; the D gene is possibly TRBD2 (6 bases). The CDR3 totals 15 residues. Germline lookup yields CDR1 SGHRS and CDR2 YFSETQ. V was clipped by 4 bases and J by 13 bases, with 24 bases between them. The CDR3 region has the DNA TGCGCCAGCAGCCCGGGGGACTCGGACAAGGCATATCAGTTCTTC. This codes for CASSPGDSDKAYQFF.

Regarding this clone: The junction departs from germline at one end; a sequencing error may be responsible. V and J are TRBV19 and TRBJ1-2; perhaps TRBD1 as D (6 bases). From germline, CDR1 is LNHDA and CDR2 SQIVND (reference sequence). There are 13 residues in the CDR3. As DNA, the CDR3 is TGTGCCAGTAAGGACAGAGCCAGCTATCGCTACACCTTC. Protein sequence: CASKDRASYRYTF.

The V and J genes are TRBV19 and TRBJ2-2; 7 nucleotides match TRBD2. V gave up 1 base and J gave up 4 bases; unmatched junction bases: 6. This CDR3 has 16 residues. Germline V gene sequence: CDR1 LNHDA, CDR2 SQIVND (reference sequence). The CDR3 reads CASSIVASGFTGELFF. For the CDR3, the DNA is TGTGCCAGTAGTATAGTGGCTAGCGGATTCACCGGGGAGCTGTTTTTT.

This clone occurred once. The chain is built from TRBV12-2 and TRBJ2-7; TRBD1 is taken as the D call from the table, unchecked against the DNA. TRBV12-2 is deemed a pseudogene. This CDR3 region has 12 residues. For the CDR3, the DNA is TGTGCAAGTCGCCAGGGAACCTACGAGCAGTACTTC. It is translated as CASRQGTYEQYF.

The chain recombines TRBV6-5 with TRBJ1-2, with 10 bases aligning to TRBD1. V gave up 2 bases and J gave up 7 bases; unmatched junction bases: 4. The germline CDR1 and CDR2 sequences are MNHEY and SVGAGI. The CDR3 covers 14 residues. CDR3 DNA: TGTGCCAGCAGTTACACCGGGACAGGGGCTGGCTACACCTTC. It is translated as CASSYTGTGAGYTF.

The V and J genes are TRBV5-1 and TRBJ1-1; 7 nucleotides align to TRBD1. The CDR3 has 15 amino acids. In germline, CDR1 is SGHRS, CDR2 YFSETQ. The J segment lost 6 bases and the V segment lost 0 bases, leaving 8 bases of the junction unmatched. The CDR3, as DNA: TGCGCCAGCAGCTTGGGACAGGGAAGAGGGGCTGAAGCTTTCTTT. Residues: CASSLGQGRGAEAFF.

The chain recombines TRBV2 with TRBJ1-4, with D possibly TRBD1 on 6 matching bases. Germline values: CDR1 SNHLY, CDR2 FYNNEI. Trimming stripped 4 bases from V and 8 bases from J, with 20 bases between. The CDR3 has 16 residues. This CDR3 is CASSAGGQGTSEKLFF. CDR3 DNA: TGTGCCAGCAGTGCGGGTGGGCAGGGGACGTCGGAAAAACTGTTTTTT.

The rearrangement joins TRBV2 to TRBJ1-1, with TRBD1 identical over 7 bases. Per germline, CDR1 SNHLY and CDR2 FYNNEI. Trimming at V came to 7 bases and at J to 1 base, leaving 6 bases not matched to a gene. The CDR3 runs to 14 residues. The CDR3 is CASNTGAQNTEAFF. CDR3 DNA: TGTGCCAGCAATACAGGGGCCCAGAACACTGAAGCTTTCTTT.

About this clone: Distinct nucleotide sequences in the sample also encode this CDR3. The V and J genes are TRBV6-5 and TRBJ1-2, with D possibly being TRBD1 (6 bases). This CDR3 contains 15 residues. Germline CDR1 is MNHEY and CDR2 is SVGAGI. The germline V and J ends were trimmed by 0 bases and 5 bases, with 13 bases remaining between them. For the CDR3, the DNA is TGTGCCAGCAGTTACTCGGGACGGACAGAATATGGCTACACCTTC. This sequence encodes CASSYSGRTEYGYTF.

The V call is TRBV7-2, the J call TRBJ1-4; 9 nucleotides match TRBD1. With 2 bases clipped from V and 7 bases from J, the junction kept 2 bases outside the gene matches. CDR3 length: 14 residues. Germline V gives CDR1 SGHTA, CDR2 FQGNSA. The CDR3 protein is CASSLNRGREKLFF. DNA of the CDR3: TGTGCCAGCAGCTTAAACAGGGGGCGTGAAAAACTGTTTTTT.

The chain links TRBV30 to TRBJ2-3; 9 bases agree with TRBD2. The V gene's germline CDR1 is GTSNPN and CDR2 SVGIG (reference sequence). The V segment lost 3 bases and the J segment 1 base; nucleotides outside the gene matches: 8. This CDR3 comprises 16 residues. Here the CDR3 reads CAWSPRVAGGTDTQYF. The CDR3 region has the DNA TGTGCCTGGAGCCCTAGGGTAGCGGGGGGCACAGATACGCAGTATTTT.

CDR3 sequence reads: CASSLGQGDNYGYTF. CDR3 bases: TGTGCCAGCAGCTTAGGGCAGGGTGATAACTATGGCTACACCTTC. This sequence joins TRBV7-9 and TRBJ1-2, with D perhaps matching TRBD1 (5 bases). Germline V lookup: CDR1 SEHNR, CDR2 FQNEAQ (reference sequence). CDR3 length: 15 residues. The ends were cut back, 1 base at V and 1 base at J, with 10 bases in the middle. Combining the CDR3 with reference TRBV7-9 and TRBJ1-2 gives the whole variable domain DTGVSQNPRHKITKRGQNVTFRCDPISEHNRLYWYRQTLGQGPEFLTYFQNEAQLEKSRLLSDRFSAERPKGSFSTLEIQRTEQGDSAMYLCASSLGQGDNYGYTFGSGTRLTVV.

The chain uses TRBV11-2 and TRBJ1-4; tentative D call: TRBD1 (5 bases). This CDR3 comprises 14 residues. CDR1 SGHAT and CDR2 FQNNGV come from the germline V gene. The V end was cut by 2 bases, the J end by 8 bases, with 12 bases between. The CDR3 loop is CASSLRGAGEKLFF. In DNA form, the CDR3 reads TGTGCCAGCAGCTTACGAGGGGCGGGGGAAAAACTGTTTTTT. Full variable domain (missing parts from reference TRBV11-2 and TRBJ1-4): EAGVAQSPRYKIIEKRQSVAFWCNPISGHATLYWYQQILGQGPKLLIQFQNNGVVDDSQLPKDRFSAERLKGVDSTLKIQPAKLEDSAVYLCASSLRGAGEKLFFGSGTQLSVL.

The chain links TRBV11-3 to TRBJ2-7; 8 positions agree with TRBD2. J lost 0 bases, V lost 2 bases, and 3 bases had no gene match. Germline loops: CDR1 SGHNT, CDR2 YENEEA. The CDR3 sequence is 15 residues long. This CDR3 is CASSLRGGPSYEQYF. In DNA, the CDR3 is TGTGCCAGCAGCTTACGCGGGGGGCCCTCCTACGAGCAGTACTTC.

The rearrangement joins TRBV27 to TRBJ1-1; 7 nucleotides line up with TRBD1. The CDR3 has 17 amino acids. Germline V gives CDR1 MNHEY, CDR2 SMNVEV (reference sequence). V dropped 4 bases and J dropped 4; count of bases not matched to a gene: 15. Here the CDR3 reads CASSSTLRQGRGTEAFF. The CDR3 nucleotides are TGTGCCAGCAGTTCGACCCTGCGACAGGGTAGGGGCACTGAAGCTTTCTTT.

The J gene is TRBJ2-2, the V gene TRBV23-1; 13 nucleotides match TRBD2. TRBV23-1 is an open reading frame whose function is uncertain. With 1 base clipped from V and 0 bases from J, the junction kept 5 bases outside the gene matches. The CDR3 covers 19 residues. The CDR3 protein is CASSQFLLAGGPNTGELFF. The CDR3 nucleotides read TGCGCCAGCAGTCAATTTCTACTAGCGGGGGGGCCGAACACCGGGGAGCTGTTTTTT.

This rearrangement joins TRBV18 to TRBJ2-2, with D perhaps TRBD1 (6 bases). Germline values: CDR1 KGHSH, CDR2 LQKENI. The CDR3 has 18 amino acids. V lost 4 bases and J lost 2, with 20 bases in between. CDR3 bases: TGTGCCAGCTCACGAACGGTCCTGACAGGACCTAACACCGGGGAGCTGTTTTTT. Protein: CASSRTVLTGPNTGELFF.

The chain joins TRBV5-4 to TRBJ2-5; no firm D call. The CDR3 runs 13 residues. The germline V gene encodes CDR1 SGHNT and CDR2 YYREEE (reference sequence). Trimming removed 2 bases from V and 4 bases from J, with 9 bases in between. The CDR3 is CASSFIAAETQYF. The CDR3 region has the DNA TGTGCCAGCAGCTTTATCGCGGCAGAGACCCAGTACTTC.

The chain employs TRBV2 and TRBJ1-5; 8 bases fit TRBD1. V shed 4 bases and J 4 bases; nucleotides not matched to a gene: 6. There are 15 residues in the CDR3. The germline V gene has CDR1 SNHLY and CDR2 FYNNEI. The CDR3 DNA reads TGTGCCAGCAGTGCCAGGGGGCCAGGTAATCAGCCCCAGCATTTT. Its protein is CASSARGPGNQPQHF. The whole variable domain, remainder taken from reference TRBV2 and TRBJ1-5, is EPEVTQTPSHQVTQMGQEVILRCVPISNHLYFYWYRQILGQKVEFLVSFYNNEISEKSEIFDDQFSVERPDGSNFTLKIRSTKLEDSAMYFCASSARGPGNQPQHFGDGTRLSIL.

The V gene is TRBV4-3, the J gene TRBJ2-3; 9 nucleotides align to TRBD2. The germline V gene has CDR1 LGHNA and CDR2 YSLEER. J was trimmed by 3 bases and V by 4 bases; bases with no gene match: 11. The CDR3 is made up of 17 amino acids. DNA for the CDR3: TGCGCCAGCAGCCCTAGGTCCAGCGGGGGGTTAACAGATACGCAGTATTTT. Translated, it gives CASSPRSSGGLTDTQYF.

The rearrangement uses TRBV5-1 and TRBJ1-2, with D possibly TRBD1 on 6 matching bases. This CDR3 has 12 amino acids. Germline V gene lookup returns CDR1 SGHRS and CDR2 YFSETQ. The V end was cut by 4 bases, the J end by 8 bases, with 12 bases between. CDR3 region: CASSPQGWGYTF. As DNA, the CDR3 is TGCGCCAGCAGCCCACAGGGTTGGGGCTACACCTTC.

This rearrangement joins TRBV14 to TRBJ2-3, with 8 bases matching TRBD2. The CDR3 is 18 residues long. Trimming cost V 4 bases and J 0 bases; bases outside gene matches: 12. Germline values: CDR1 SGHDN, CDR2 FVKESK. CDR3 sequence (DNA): TGTGCCAGCAGCCGAGCGCGGCTCCTAGCGGGTAGCACAGATACGCAGTATTTT. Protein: CASSRARLLAGSTDTQYF.

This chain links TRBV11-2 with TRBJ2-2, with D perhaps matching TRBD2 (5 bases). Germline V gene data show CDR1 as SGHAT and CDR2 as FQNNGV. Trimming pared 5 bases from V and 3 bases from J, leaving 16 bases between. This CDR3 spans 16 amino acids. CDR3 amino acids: CASSPRASFDTGELFF. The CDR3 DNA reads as TGTGCCAGCAGCCCAAGGGCTAGCTTCGACACCGGGGAGCTGTTTTTT.

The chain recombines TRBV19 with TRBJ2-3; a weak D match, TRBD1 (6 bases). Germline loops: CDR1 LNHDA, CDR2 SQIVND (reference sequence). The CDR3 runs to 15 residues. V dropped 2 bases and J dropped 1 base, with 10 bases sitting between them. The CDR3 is CASSISRGGTDTQYF. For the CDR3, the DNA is TGTGCCAGTAGTATAAGCAGGGGAGGCACAGATACGCAGTATTTT.

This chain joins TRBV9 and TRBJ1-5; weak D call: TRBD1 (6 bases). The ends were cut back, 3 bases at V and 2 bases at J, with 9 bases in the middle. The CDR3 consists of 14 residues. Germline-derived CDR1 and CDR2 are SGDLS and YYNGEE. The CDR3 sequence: CASSEGGGNQPQHF. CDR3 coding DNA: TGTGCCAGCAGCGAGGGGGGGGGCAATCAGCCCCAGCATTTT.

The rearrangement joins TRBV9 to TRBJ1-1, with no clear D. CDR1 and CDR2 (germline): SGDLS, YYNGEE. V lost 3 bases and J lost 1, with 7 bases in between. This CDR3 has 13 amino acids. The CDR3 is CASSDEGNTEAFF. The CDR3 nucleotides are TGTGCCAGCAGCGATGAGGGGAACACTGAAGCTTTCTTT.

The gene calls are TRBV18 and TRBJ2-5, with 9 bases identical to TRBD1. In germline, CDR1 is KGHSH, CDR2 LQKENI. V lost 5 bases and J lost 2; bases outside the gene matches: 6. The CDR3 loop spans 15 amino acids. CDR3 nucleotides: TGTGCCAGCTCATCGGACAGGGGACCACAAGAGACCCAGTACTTC. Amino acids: CASSSDRGPQETQYF.

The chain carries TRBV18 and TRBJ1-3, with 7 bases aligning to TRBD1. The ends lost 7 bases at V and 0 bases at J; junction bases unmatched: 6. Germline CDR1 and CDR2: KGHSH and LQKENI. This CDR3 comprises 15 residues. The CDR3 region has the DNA TGTGCCAGCTGCAGGGACAGCTACTCTGGAAACACCATATATTTT. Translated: CASCRDSYSGNTIYF.

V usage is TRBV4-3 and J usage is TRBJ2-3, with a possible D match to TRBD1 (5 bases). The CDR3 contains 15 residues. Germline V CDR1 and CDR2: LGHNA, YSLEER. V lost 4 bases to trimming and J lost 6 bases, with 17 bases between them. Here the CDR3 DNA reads TGCGCCAGCAGCCCCCGACTCGAGGCAGGGGATACGCAGTATTTT. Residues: CASSPRLEAGDTQYF.

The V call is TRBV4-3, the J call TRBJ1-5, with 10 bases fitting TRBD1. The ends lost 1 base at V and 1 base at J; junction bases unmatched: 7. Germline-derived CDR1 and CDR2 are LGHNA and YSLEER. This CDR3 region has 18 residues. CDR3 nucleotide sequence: TGCGCCAGCAGCCAAGCCCTGGACAGGGGGAGAAGCAATCAGCCCCAGCATTTT. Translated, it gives CASSQALDRGRSNQPQHF.

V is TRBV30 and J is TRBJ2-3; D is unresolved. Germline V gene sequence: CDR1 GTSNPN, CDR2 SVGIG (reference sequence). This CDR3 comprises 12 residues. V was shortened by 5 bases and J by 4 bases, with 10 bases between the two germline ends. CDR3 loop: CAWSLAADTQYF. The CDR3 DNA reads TGTGCCTGGTCTTTGGCAGCAGATACGCAGTATTTT. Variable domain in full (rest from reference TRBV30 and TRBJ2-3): SQTIHQWPATLVQPVGSPLSLECTVEGTSNPNLYWYRQAAGRGLQLLFYSVGIGQISSEVPQNLSASRPQDRQFILSSKKLLLSDSGFYLCAWSLAADTQYFGPGTRLTVL.